One and the same sample provided the 25 T cell receptor beta chains below, sequenced in a study of vaccination and CD4 T cells after COVID-19. The antigens of these receptors remain unknown. The treatment is: roughly 11-day PBMC culture with coronavirus spike peptide pools or control peptides (ViraFEST assay). The Oncomine TCR Beta short-read assay sequenced DNA from cultured CD4+ T cells. MiXCR was run by TCRdb on the PCR reads, yielding one entry per CDR3 protein. The repertoire consists of approximately 21,000 distinct CDR3 sequences, with 60% occurring once and the leading ten covering around 8.9%. The sample in question was CD4+ T cells from blood, cultured in vitro, obtained after SARS-CoV-2 vaccination. These receptors were collected from a human donor who had recovered from COVID-19.

The table lists this clonotype with a count of one. CDR3 sequence reads: CASRTGYGYTF. CDR3 nucleotides: TGTGCCAGCCGGACAGGATATGGCTACACCTTC. J is TRBJ1-2 and V is TRBV28; 7 bases match TRBD1. Trimming at V came to 8 bases and at J to 5 bases, leaving 2 bases not matched to a gene. CDR3 length: 11 residues. The V gene's germline CDR1 is MDHEN and CDR2 SYDVKM.

The chain joins TRBV7-2 to TRBJ1-1; D is possibly TRBD1 (6 bases). Trimming pared 0 bases from V and 1 base from J, leaving 9 bases between. The CDR3 has 15 residues. Germline V gene sequence: CDR1 SGHTA, CDR2 FQGNSA. The CDR3 coding sequence is TGTGCCAGCAGCTTAGCGCGGGGGCCGAACACTGAAGCTTTCTTT. This translates into CASSLARGPNTEAFF.

V is TRBV6-5 and J is TRBJ1-2, with D perhaps matching TRBD1 (5 bases). This CDR3 contains 13 residues. The V gene's germline CDR1 is MNHEY and CDR2 SVGAGI. V lost 0 bases to trimming and J lost 3 bases, with 5 bases between them. This CDR3 reads CASSYSGDYGYTF. The CDR3 nucleotides are TGTGCCAGCAGTTACTCAGGGGACTATGGCTACACCTTC.

In its sample, this clonotype is medium-sized. DNA of the CDR3: TGTGCCAGCAGTTATACGGGATCTGAAGCTTTCTTT. Translated, it gives CASSYTGSEAFF. The V gene is TRBV6-5, the J gene TRBJ1-1; D is unclear. The length of the CDR3 is 12 residues. CDR1 MNHEY and CDR2 SVGAGI come from the germline V gene. V gave up 3 bases and J gave up 6 bases, with 8 bases separating them.

The chain uses TRBV11-3 and TRBJ2-1; D gene ambiguous. The germline V and J ends were trimmed by 1 base and 0 bases, with 13 bases remaining between them. Germline-derived CDR1 and CDR2 are SGHNT and YENEEA. The CDR3 consists of 17 residues. The CDR3 region has the DNA TGTGCCAGCAGCTTAGTGGATGCTTTTAGCTCCTACAATGAGCAGTTCTTC. Its translation is CASSLVDAFSSYNEQFF.

The rearrangement joins TRBV20-1 to TRBJ1-1; no firm D call. Trimming cost V 2 bases and J 5 bases, with 12 bases left between them. Germline V gene sequence: CDR1 DFQATT, CDR2 SNEGSKA (reference sequence). The CDR3 runs 13 residues. The CDR3 here is CSARPGRVTEAFF. For the CDR3, the DNA is TGCAGTGCTAGACCTGGTAGGGTTACTGAAGCTTTCTTT.

J is TRBJ1-1 and V is TRBV30; 10 bases match TRBD1. Trimming removed 7 bases from V and 5 bases from J; junction bases left unmatched: 10. Germline-derived CDR1 and CDR2 are GTSNPN and SVGIG (reference sequence). The CDR3 length is 14 residues. The CDR3 DNA follows: TGTGCCTCTAAGACAGGGGGCGAAAGGACTGAAGCTTTCTTT. It specifies CASKTGGERTEAFF. Combining the CDR3 with reference TRBV30 and TRBJ1-1 gives the whole variable domain SQTIHQWPATLVQPVGSPLSLECTVEGTSNPNLYWYRQAAGRGLQLLFYSVGIGQISSEVPQNLSASRPQDRQFILSSKKLLLSDSGFYLCASKTGGERTEAFFGQGTRLTVV.

The CDR3 DNA follows: TGTGCCAGCAGCTTAGGCGGGAAGTACCAAGAGACCCAGTACTTC. Translating gives CASSLGGKYQETQYF. J is TRBJ2-5 and V is TRBV7-2; the D gene is possibly TRBD2 (6 bases). This CDR3 has 15 amino acids. Germline V gene lookup returns CDR1 SGHTA and CDR2 FQGNSA. V dropped 1 base and J dropped 0 bases, with 9 bases sitting between them.

CDR3 in amino acids: CASSSSASGEQYF. The DNA for the CDR3 is TGTGCCAGCAGCTCCTCTGCCAGCGGAGAGCAGTACTTC. The rearrangement joins TRBV11-2 to TRBJ2-7, with a tentative D call TRBD2 (5 bases). CDR3 size: 13 residues. V gave up 4 bases and J gave up 7 bases, with 14 bases separating them. CDR1 SGHAT and CDR2 FQNNGV come from the germline V gene. The full variable domain, its missing parts supplied by reference TRBV11-2 and TRBJ2-7, is EAGVAQSPRYKIIEKRQSVAFWCNPISGHATLYWYQQILGQGPKLLIQFQNNGVVDDSQLPKDRFSAERLKGVDSTLKIQPAKLEDSAVYLCASSSSASGEQYFGPGTRLTVT.

The CDR3: CSARVSRGSWGETQYF. DNA for the CDR3: TGCAGTGCTAGAGTATCCCGCGGGAGTTGGGGAGAGACCCAGTACTTC. The V gene is TRBV20-1, the J gene TRBJ2-5; 7 bases match TRBD2. V was pared by 1 base and J by 4 bases, with 12 bases of the junction left unmatched. The CDR3 consists of 16 residues. Germline V gives CDR1 DFQATT, CDR2 SNEGSKA (reference sequence).

This chain connects TRBV4-3 to TRBJ1-1; D is undetermined. Between the trimmed V and J ends, which lost 1 base and 3 bases, there was a span of 15 bases. Per the germline V gene, CDR1 is LGHNA and CDR2 is YSLEER. The CDR3 totals 16 residues. The CDR3 protein is CASSQARANLDTEAFF. The CDR3 nucleotides are TGCGCCAGCAGCCAAGCTAGGGCTAACCTTGACACTGAAGCTTTCTTT.

This clonotype appeared a few times. The chain recombines TRBV2 with TRBJ2-7; a weak D match, TRBD1 (5 bases). V lost 6 bases and J lost 2, with 8 bases in between. The CDR3 spans 12 residues. Germline lookup yields CDR1 SNHLY and CDR2 FYNNEI. The CDR3 loop reads CASRDIPYEQYF. DNA for the CDR3: TGTGCCAGCAGGGACATTCCCTACGAGCAGTACTTC.

This clonotype was counted once. The chain links TRBV20-1 to TRBJ2-1; TRBD2 agrees at 11 bases. The CDR3 covers 19 residues. Germline loops: CDR1 DFQATT, CDR2 SNEGSKA (reference sequence). V trimming: 0 bases; J trimming: 2 bases; junction bases outside the gene matches: 12. CDR3: CSARDGGRVAGGAYNEQFF. Here the CDR3 DNA reads TGCAGTGCTAGAGATGGGGGGAGGGTAGCGGGAGGGGCCTACAATGAGCAGTTCTTC.

This chain links TRBV28 with TRBJ1-5, with 9 bases lining up with TRBD1. Per germline, CDR1 MDHEN and CDR2 SYDVKM. The CDR3 runs to 15 residues. Trimming took 7 bases from V and 2 from J; bases not matched to a gene: 6. CDR3 DNA: TGTGCCAGCACGTCCAGGACAGGGGGCAATCAGCCCCAGCATTTT. It codes for CASTSRTGGNQPQHF.

This clonotype has only one observation. The chain links TRBV20-1 to TRBJ1-5; tentative D call: TRBD1 (5 bases). Germline CDR1 is DFQATT and CDR2 is SNEGSKA (reference sequence). The CDR3 extends over 15 amino acids. V was pared by 0 bases and J by 5 bases, with 14 bases between. The CDR3 region is CSARDSEGSYQPQHF. For the CDR3, the DNA is TGCAGTGCTAGAGATAGTGAGGGGAGCTATCAGCCCCAGCATTTT.

The chain employs TRBV18 and TRBJ2-7, with D perhaps assigned TRBD1 or TRBD2 (5 bases each). The CDR3 length is 13 residues. Germline V gene data show CDR1 as KGHSH and CDR2 as LQKENI. V shed 4 bases and J shed 2 bases, with 9 bases lying between them. CDR3 in amino acids: CASSQGRTYEQYF. Written as DNA, the CDR3 is TGTGCCAGCTCACAGGGACGGACCTACGAGCAGTACTTC.

V gene TRBV7-2 combines with J gene TRBJ1-2; D might be TRBD1 (5 bases). The CDR3 has 16 amino acids. V was clipped by 6 bases and J by 3 bases, with 20 bases between them. Germline CDR1 SGHTA, CDR2 FQGNSA. The CDR3, as DNA: TGTGCCAGCAGGAGAAAGGGGAGGGGTTTGGACTATGGCTACACCTTC. As protein: CASRRKGRGLDYGYTF.

J is TRBJ2-5 and V is TRBV7-9, with D perhaps TRBD1 or TRBD2 (5 bases each). V was clipped by 1 base and J by 4 bases, with 7 bases between them. The germline V gene has CDR1 SEHNR and CDR2 FQNEAQ (reference sequence). This CDR3 spans 13 amino acids. CDR3 sequence: CASSLGGPETQYF. The CDR3 DNA reads TGTGCCAGCAGCTTAGGGGGACCAGAGACCCAGTACTTC. Full variable domain (remainder filled in from reference TRBV7-9 and TRBJ2-5): DTGVSQNPRHKITKRGQNVTFRCDPISEHNRLYWYRQTLGQGPEFLTYFQNEAQLEKSRLLSDRFSAERPKGSFSTLEIQRTEQGDSAMYLCASSLGGPETQYFGPGTRLLVL.

The V gene is TRBV28, the J gene TRBJ2-7; D is uncertain. Trimming stripped 6 bases from V and 5 bases from J, with 8 bases between. This CDR3 region has 11 residues. Germline CDR1 is MDHEN and CDR2 is SYDVKM. The CDR3 nucleotides read TGTGCCAGCAGGTACGAGCACGAGCAGTACTTC. Translation: CASRYEHEQYF.

There are a few counts of this clonotype. The V gene is TRBV6-1, the J gene TRBJ1-1; D not resolved. This CDR3 has 13 residues. V was trimmed by 5 bases and J by 10 bases, leaving 17 bases between them. Germline CDR1 and CDR2: MNHNS and SASEGT. The DNA of the CDR3 is TGTGCCAGCAGTCACCCTGAAGGGCTGAGAGCTTTCTTT. Translation: CASSHPEGLRAFF.

This clonotype came up once. The chain employs TRBV20-1 and TRBJ2-2, with D possibly being TRBD1 (6 bases). The V gene lost 0 bases and the J gene lost 2 bases, with 19 bases spanning the gap. CDR1 DFQATT and CDR2 SNEGSKA come from the germline V gene (reference sequence). The CDR3 totals 18 residues. CDR3 sequence (DNA): TGCAGTGCTAGAGACCCCTGGAAAGGGACAACTAACACCGGGGAGCTGTTTTTT. Translated, it gives CSARDPWKGTTNTGELFF.

This sequence joins TRBV11-2 and TRBJ2-5; 9 nucleotides match TRBD1. The CDR3 runs 16 residues. After removal of 5 bases from V and 4 bases from J, the junction contained 11 bases not matched to a gene. CDR1 SGHAT and CDR2 FQNNGV come from the germline V gene. The CDR3 DNA follows: TGTGCCAGCAGCCCCGTCCGGGACAGGGTTCGAGAGACCCAGTACTTC. Translated: CASSPVRDRVRETQYF. Using reference TRBV11-2 and TRBJ2-5 for the parts outside the CDR3, the full variable domain is EAGVAQSPRYKIIEKRQSVAFWCNPISGHATLYWYQQILGQGPKLLIQFQNNGVVDDSQLPKDRFSAERLKGVDSTLKIQPAKLEDSAVYLCASSPVRDRVRETQYFGPGTRLLVL.

This clonotype showed up just once. This chain uses TRBV18 with TRBJ2-5, with no clear D. This CDR3 region has 12 residues. Germline V gives CDR1 KGHSH, CDR2 LQKENI. V shed 3 bases and J shed 1 base, with 3 bases lying between them. The CDR3 DNA is TGTGCCAGCTCACCCCTCCAAGAGACCCAGTACTTC. It translates to CASSPLQETQYF.

The chain joins TRBV6-1 to TRBJ1-2; a possible D gene is TRBD1 (5 bases). In germline, CDR1 is MNHNS, CDR2 SASEGT. V lost 5 bases and J lost 0, with 10 bases in between. The CDR3 totals 14 residues. The CDR3 is CASSRGASNYGYTF. The CDR3 coding sequence is TGTGCCAGCAGTAGGGGCGCTTCTAACTATGGCTACACCTTC.

This clonotype was seen a handful of times. DNA for the CDR3: TGTGCCAGCAGTCTCCACAGGGGCGCTAACTCTGAAGCTTTCTTT. Protein product: CASSLHRGANSEAFF. V gene TRBV6-1 combines with J gene TRBJ1-1; 7 nucleotides match TRBD1. Germline loops: CDR1 MNHNS, CDR2 SASEGT. The length of the CDR3 is 15 residues. V shed 5 bases, J shed 6 bases, and the junction held 12 bases outside the gene matches.